Following are 6 T cell receptor beta chains from one sample sequenced in a study of CD4+ T cells in melanoma. Assay used: immunoSEQ multiplex PCR; TCRdb lists only in-frame clones, some missing. The sample has under 10,000 clones, 70% to 75% seen once. Sequencing was performed on cells from a culture (not recorded whether cultured in vitro). The receptors originated from a human donor with melanoma.

A remark on this clone: Its ends do not fully match the called genes, so a read error is possible. CDR3 nucleotides: TGTGCCAGCTCTCCACCTGACAAACCAGCTGGTGGGCAGTTCTTC. Its translation: CASSPPDKPAGGQFF. The chain is built from TRBV18 and TRBJ2-1; no clear D. From germline, CDR1 is KGHSH and CDR2 LQKENI. The CDR3 contains 15 residues.

The table lists this clone with a few counts. This sequence joins TRBV24-1 and TRBJ2-1; possible D gene TRBD2, 6 bases. The CDR3 contains 13 residues. V was pared by 9 bases and J by 8 bases, with 16 bases between. Germline lookup yields CDR1 KGHDR and CDR2 SFDVKD. CDR3 coding DNA: TGTGCCACCCTACTGGGACTCAGGTATGAGCAGTTCTTC. Protein sequence: CATLLGLRYEQFF.

V gene TRBV7-3 combines with J gene TRBJ2-3, with 9 bases fitting TRBD2. V lost 5 bases to trimming and J lost 0 bases; unmatched junction nucleotides: 6. This CDR3 has 16 residues. Germline V gene sequence: CDR1 SGHTA, CDR2 FQGTGA. CDR3 sequence reads: CASSTLAGASTDTQYF. The CDR3 DNA reads TGTGCCAGCAGCACTTTAGCGGGGGCTAGCACAGATACGCAGTATTTT.

This sequence joins TRBV5-5 and TRBJ2-7; D is possibly TRBD1 (5 bases). The V gene's germline CDR1 is SGHKS and CDR2 YYEKEE (reference sequence). V was trimmed by 4 bases and J by 4 bases, leaving 15 bases between them. This CDR3 is built from 14 residues. The CDR3 is CASSHPGLPYEQYF. The CDR3 nucleotides read TGTGCCAGCAGCCACCCAGGGTTGCCTTACGAGCAGTACTTC.

The V gene is TRBV2, the J gene TRBJ2-1; D perhaps matches TRBD1 (7 bases). The V and J ends lost 1 base and 0 bases respectively, with 13 bases between them. The germline V gene encodes CDR1 SNHLY and CDR2 FYNNEI. The CDR3 loop spans 17 amino acids. This CDR3 is CASSEVEGAISYNEQFF. DNA for the CDR3: TGTGCCAGCAGTGAAGTGGAGGGGGCGATCTCCTACAATGAGCAGTTCTTC. The complete variable domain, with remaining parts taken from reference TRBV2 and TRBJ2-1, reads EPEVTQTPSHQVTQMGQEVILRCVPISNHLYFYWYRQILGQKVEFLVSFYNNEISEKSEIFDDQFSVERPDGSNFTLKIRSTKLEDSAMYFCASSEVEGAISYNEQFFGPGTRLTVL.

The chain recombines TRBV7-9 with TRBJ1-2; TRBD1 might be the D (5 bases). V shed 4 bases and J shed 2 bases, with 14 bases lying between them. Per germline, CDR1 SEHNR and CDR2 FQNEAQ (reference sequence). This CDR3 has 15 amino acids. The CDR3 nucleotides read TGTGCCAGCAGCTCGACCGGGACGGAGAACTATGGCTACACCTTC. Encoded protein: CASSSTGTENYGYTF. Filled out from reference TRBV7-9 and TRBJ1-2, the complete variable domain reads DTGVSQNPRHKITKRGQNVTFRCDPISEHNRLYWYRQTLGQGPEFLTYFQNEAQLEKSRLLSDRFSAERPKGSFSTLEIQRTEQGDSAMYLCASSSTGTENYGYTFGSGTRLTVV.